This T cell receptor (beta chain) derives from a study of blood T cell repertoires in COVID-19 (dated by TCRdb to 2020 to 2021). Study-wide context: Samples from collaborators originated in the United States, Italy and Spain and spanned both the acute and convalescent phases of COVID-19. The prospective study material was composed of cDNA or gDNA derived from T cells, B-cell-depleted T cells, or PBMCs. The dataset comprised deeply sampled blood TCRbeta repertoires from subjects exposed to, actively infected with, or recovered from COVID-19. The repertoires were released in a freely available public database meant as a resource for research on the immune response to SARS-CoV-2. The samples were drawn from two sources: the first 160 participants of the ongoing ImmuneRACE study, and some 1,300 subjects contributed by 6 global collaborators. The sample metadata nearly always contained a de-identified subject ID, COVID-19 status, age in years and sex. Where available, HLA class I and class II types were taken from metadata supplied by the sample provider and were not determined by assay-based typing. General study outcomes and caveats: Clinical and demographic metadata were provided uncurated, with the amount varying by source and participant.

The CDR3 numbers 16 residues from cysteine through phenylalanine. Only the CDR3 region is kept as DNA, spanning 48 bases read in frame from base 1. V ends up 4 bases short and J 6 bases short, with an unmatched junction base count of 11. CDR1 PRHDT and CDR2 FYEKMQ were looked up in the germline V gene (reference sequence). TCRbeta CDR3 regions were amplified from genomic DNA by means of the immunoSEQ Assay, a bias-controlled multiplex PCR. The published analysis was carried out like this. Within the assay, amplification of reference gene primers was used to estimate how many nucleated cells each sample contained. To quantify the absolute abundance of each unique TCRbeta CDR3 rearrangement, sequence reads were collapsed and filtered. For each sample, productive Simpson clonality was calculated as the square root of Simpson's diversity index across productive rearrangements. TCRdb limited this immuneACCESS table to in-frame rearrangements with V and J called. A share of clones is missing; checked studies link under half to unresolved V genes, and the rest is unexplained. The V and J calls and clone size come from that table; D and trimming were worked out from the DNA. The sample profile shows roughly 80,000 clones; roughly nine tenths of them were found once. Together, the top ten hold approximately 15% of the sample.

Whole blood was collected in K2EDTA tubes by collaborating institutions according to the institutions' own protocols. For TCRbeta analysis, collaborators shipped samples as frozen whole blood, isolated PBMCs, or DNA extracted from either of those sample types. Remarks on this clone: Its antigen is currently not known. No base quality information exists; no much larger clone differs at one position.

This clonotype originated in an elderly man in a cohort sampled during active COVID-19. The sequenced sample consisted of peripheral blood. The V and J segments used are TRBV13 and TRBJ1-2, with 10 junctional bases fitting TRBD1. The CDR3 has the sequence CASSSDRGGIIDGYTF. Here is the DNA: TGTGCCAGCAGCTCGGACAGGGGGGGCATAATTGATGGCTACACCTTC.